The sequence of this TCR beta chain was determined in a study of graft-versus-host responses after intestinal transplantation (dated by TCRdb to the early 2020s). Turning to the overall study: Multivisceral, liver-intestinal, or isolated intestinal transplants were received by the recipients. Every recipient was given anti-thymocyte globulin induction, followed by 3 to 4 years of maintenance tacrolimus and steroids. Graft-versus-host and host-versus-graft alloreactive T cell clones were tracked in the graft, circulation and bone marrow after intestinal transplantation using bulk TCR-beta CDR3 sequencing. Alloreactive clones were identified by sequencing pre-transplant mixed lymphocyte reaction products and comparing these products with unstimulated pre-transplant donor and recipient T cells. A cohort of approximately 24 intestinal transplant recipients, including one retransplant, was enrolled, and a few patients lacking pretransplant specimens were excluded. A peak of at least 4% donor T cells among recipient peripheral blood mononuclear cells was the definition used for donor T cell macrochimerism. Instead of going to the commercial service, samples from a few later patients were sequenced in-house on an Illumina MiSeq and processed with MiXCR.

This clone was found a few times. This receptor's antigen is unknown. Base qualities are missing; no much larger clone stands one base away. Here is what the overall study found, with its caveats: In patients with donor T cell macrochimerism, the allografts had high GvH to HvG T cell clonal ratios. GvH clones turned up in recipient bone marrow, with some appearing earlier in ileal mucosa or blood, a pattern consistent with an intestinal mucosal origin. Conclusions were limited by the relatively low number and heterogeneity of intestinal transplant patients. Peak levels of circulating GvH clones were associated with declines in HvG clones early after transplant.

The CDR3 has 15 amino acids, counting the end cysteine and phenylalanine. Only CDR3 DNA remains: 45 bases, in frame from the first base. Trimming takes 0 bases off V and 3 bases off J; junction bases not matched to a gene: 1. The germline V gene provides CDR1 MNHEY and CDR2 SVGAGI. What this sample's time point label stands for: cells obtained before transplantation from donor or recipient. CD3+CD4+ and CD3+CD8+ populations were FACS-sorted from unstimulated pre-transplant donor and recipient cells taken from spleen or lymph nodes. Receptor amplification or capture employed the immunoSEQ multiplex PCR assay. For most patients, genomic DNA was isolated with the Qiagen DNeasy Blood and Tissue Kit and sent frozen to Adaptive Biotechnologies for TCR sequencing. Adaptive Biotechnologies carried out high-throughput TCR-beta CDR3 sequencing of genomic DNA for most patients. The authors' pipeline ran thus. Adaptive's ImmunoSEQ software was the source of the TCR sequencing data for 15 to 20 patients, while three other patients were processed with MiXCR and VDJtools. CD4 versus CD8 sorting errors were corrected by removing sequences found in both subsets at a frequency ratio below 5:1. CDR3 nucleotide sequences shared between donor and recipient were removed because their origin could not be assigned. At least 2-fold expansion over unstimulated cells and a minimum CFSE-low frequency of 0.002% (template counts) or 0.001% (read counts) were required for clones to be classified as alloreactive. Clones were considered mappable if detected in sequenced pre-transplant spleen, lymph node, or MLR CFSE-low populations of the donor or recipient. Cumulative frequency of alloreactive clones was calculated as a percentage of all sequences weighted by copy number. TCRdb re-hosts the immuneACCESS table, in-frame sequences only. Its copies lack some clones; in the studies checked, an unresolved V gene accounts for under half of them, and the cause for the rest is not known. That table supplies the V and J calls and clone size; D and trimming were determined from the DNA. Across this sample there are roughly 110,000 clones, with 85% to 95% seen only once. Roughly 1% of the sample goes to the ten largest clones.

The sample was unstimulated CD8+ T cells sorted from spleen or lymph node cells, taken before transplant. The chain links TRBV6-5 with TRBJ2-1; the central 8 bases match TRBD2. This clonotype was obtained from a human donor who was the organ donor for an intestinal transplant. The CDR3 region: CASSYSSGSYNEQFF. The DNA is as follows: TGTGCCAGCAGTTACTCGAGCGGGAGCTACAATGAGCAGTTCTTC.